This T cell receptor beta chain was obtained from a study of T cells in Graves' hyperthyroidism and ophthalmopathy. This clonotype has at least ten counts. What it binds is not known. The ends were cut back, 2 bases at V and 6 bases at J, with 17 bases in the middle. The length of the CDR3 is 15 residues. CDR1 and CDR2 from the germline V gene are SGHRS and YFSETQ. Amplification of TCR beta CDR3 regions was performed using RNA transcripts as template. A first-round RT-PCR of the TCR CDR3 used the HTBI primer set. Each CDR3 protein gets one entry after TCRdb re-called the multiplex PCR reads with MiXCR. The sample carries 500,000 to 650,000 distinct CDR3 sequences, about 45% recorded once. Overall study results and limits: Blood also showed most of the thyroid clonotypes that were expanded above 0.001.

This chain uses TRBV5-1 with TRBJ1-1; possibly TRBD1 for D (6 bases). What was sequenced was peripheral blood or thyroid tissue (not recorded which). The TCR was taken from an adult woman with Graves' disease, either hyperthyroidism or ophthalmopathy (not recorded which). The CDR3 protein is CASSLGGGGLSEAFF. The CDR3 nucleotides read TGCGCCAGCAGCTTAGGGGGAGGAGGATTGTCTGAAGCTTTCTTT.